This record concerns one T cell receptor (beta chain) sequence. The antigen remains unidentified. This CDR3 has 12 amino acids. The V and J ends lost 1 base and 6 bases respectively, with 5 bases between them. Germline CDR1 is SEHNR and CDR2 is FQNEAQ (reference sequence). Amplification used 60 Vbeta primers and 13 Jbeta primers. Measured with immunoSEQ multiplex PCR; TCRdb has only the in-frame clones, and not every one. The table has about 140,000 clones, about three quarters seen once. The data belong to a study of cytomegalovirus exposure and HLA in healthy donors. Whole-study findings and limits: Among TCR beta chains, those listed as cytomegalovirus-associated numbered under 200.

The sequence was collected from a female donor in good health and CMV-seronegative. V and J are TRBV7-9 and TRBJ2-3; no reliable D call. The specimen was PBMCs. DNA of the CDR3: TGTGCCAGCAGCTTAGACGCGGATACGCAGTATTTT. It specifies CASSLDADTQYF.